This TCR beta chain was observed in a study of shared clonotypes between healthy human individuals (dated by TCRdb to 2020 to 2021). Context from the whole study: A couple of women and a few men aged 18 to 49 years were included in the cohort. Per donor, three plates each were used for CD4 naive and CD4 memory, two for CD8 naive, and one for CD8 memory. To estimate repertoire size and how much clonotype sharing occurs between individuals, the study deeply sequenced the blood TCR repertoires of roughly 5 healthy adults. Different laboratories and diverse techniques were used to prepare libraries and sequence TCR repertoires, to increase sequencing depth and limit assay-specific biases. Between about 0.8 and 9 billion PBMCs per donor were obtained by leukapheresis.

Using the deep immunoSEQ assay, TCR CDR3 regions were amplified from genomic DNA by multiplex PCR. Extracted genomic DNA from each cell subset was distributed evenly across all wells of several immunoSEQ 96-well plates, and each plate was treated as a replicate. For sorted subsets, each replicate PCR was loaded with 200 ng genomic DNA, equivalent to some 27,000 T cell genomes. Purified libraries were quantified with a Qubit 3.0 fluorometer, sized on a Bioanalyzer 2100, and re-quantified with the KAPA Library Quantification kit. Each immunoSEQ 96-well plate was sequenced on its own single-read 150-cycle Illumina NextSeq 550 flow cell. The authors processed their data as follows. Because the immunoSEQ output held only junctional sequences and lacked quality scores, the filtering could not match the filtering applied to full-length reads. Sequences were annotated with PyIR, a Python wrapper for IgBLAST v1.9, using IMGT germline references to assign V/J genes and CDR3. Reads with weak V/J assignments (E-value above 1e-6), missing CDR3, stop codons, out-of-frame junctions, or ambiguous translated residues were removed. A V3J clonotype was defined by an identical inferred V gene, J gene, and CDR3 amino acid sequence. The percentage overlap between two repertoires was calculated by dividing the number of shared unique clonotypes by the size of the smaller repertoire. Richness of each repertoire was evaluated using RTK rarefaction, the Chao1 estimator, and Recon v2.1 estimates of unobserved clonotypes. Generation probabilities were computed with OLGA for all TCRbeta clonotypes obtained by the gDNA method from four donors. What TCRdb holds here is the immuneACCESS table cut down to in-frame rearrangements. Part of the clones is not present; checked against another copy, under half of the missing clones reflect an unresolved V gene, and the others are unexplained. Clonal size and the V and J genes are those of that table, whereas D and trimming came from the DNA. For this sample there are over 750,000 clones; just over 95% appear just once. In total, the top ten clones hold about 0.22% of the sample.

CD8 naive samples were CD45RO-negative cells positively selected for CCR7, giving a CD45RA+CCR7+ population that excluded TemRA cells. The donors were healthy, HIV-negative adults who had no recently reported acute infections or vaccinations. All donors were Caucasian adults living in Nashville, Tennessee, USA. Blood was obtained by leukapheresis, after which PBMCs were separated by Ficoll-Histopaque density gradient centrifugation and cryopreserved in liquid nitrogen vapor phase. Analytical flow cytometry was used to check the purity and quantity of each magnetically sorted T cell population. Genomic DNA was isolated from each sorted fraction and quantified by UV absorbance on a Nanodrop 2000c. Only one count was recorded for this clone. Its antigen target is currently unknown. No much larger clone is present one base from it, and per-base qualities are unavailable. Broad study findings and their caveats: Sampling was limited to blood, and TCR repertoires in tissue likely differ from TCR repertoires in blood. Because the study included a small number of donors, the genetic and exposure-history diversity represented was limited. Estimated clonotype richness was generally larger for naive than for memory subsets. Even with the large sequencing depth, rarefaction of the sorted-subset datasets indicated that sequencing was incomplete. Across four donors, 5% to 6% of naive CD4, over 3% of naive CD8, around 2.1% of memory CD4, and approximately 0.4% of memory CD8 clonotypes were shared. Pairwise subsampling led to the expectation that sequencing depth would affect the degree of clonotype sharing among donors. Clonotypes shared by all four sorted-subset donors showed higher generation probabilities than non-shared clonotypes.

Sequenced: naive CD8+ T cells sorted from blood. The cell subset or site label of this sample denotes: CD45RA+CCR7+. The receptor was isolated from a man aged 25-45 years in good health.

The encoded CDR3 is CASSKTRTSGISYEQYF. The sequence in DNA is TGTGCCAGCAGTAAAACCCGGACTAGCGGGATCTCCTACGAGCAGTACTTC. Recombination linked TRBV27 to TRBJ2-7; TRBD2 matches 12 bases in the middle. CDR1 and CDR2, looked up from the germline V gene (reference sequence), are MNHEY and SMNVEV. The CDR3 starts with the cysteine, ends with the phenylalanine, and has 17 residues. Only the CDR3 part of the read is kept: 51 bases, read in frame from the first base. Relative to germline, V is missing 5 bases and J is missing 0 bases, with 8 bases of the junction outside any gene match.